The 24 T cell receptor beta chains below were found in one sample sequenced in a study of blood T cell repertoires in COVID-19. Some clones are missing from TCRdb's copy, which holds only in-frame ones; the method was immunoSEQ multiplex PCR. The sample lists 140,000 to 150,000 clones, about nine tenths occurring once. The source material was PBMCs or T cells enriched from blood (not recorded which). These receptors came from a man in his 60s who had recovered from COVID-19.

CDR3 sequence: CASRGVEGNFNQPQHF. CDR3 bases: TGTGCCAGCAGGGGTGTTGAGGGCAATTTTAATCAGCCCCAGCATTTT. The chain employs TRBV19 and TRBJ1-5; weak D call: TRBD1 (6 bases). Looked up from germline, CDR1 is LNHDA and CDR2 is SQIVND (reference sequence). Trimming took off 9 bases at V and 4 bases at J, with 22 bases between the two ends. This CDR3 is 16 amino acids long.

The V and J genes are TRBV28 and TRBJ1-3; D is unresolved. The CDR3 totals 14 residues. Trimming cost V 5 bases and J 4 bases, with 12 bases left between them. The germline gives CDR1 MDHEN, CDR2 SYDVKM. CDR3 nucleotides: TGTGCCAGCAGTCGAGCCCACCTGGGAAACACCATATATTTT. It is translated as CASSRAHLGNTIYF.

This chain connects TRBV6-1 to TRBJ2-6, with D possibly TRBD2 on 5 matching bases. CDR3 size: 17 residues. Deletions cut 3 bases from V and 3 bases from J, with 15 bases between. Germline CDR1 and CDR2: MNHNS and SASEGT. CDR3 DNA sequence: TGTGCCAGCAGTGACGGGGATCTACGTCGTGGGGCCAACGTCCTGACTTTC. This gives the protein CASSDGDLRRGANVLTF.

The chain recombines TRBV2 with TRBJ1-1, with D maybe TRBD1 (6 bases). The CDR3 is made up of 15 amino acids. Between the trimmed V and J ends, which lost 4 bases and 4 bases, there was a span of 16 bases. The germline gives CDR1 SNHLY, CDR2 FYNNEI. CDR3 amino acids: CASSVVRQAGTEAFF. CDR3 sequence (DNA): TGTGCCAGCAGTGTGGTTCGACAGGCGGGCACTGAAGCTTTCTTT. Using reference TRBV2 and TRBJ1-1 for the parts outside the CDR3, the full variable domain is EPEVTQTPSHQVTQMGQEVILRCVPISNHLYFYWYRQILGQKVEFLVSFYNNEISEKSEIFDDQFSVERPDGSNFTLKIRSTKLEDSAMYFCASSVVRQAGTEAFFGQGTRLTVV.

CDR3 DNA sequence: TGCGCCAGCAGCCAAGAAGTCAGTCAGCCCCAGCATTTT. This translates into CASSQEVSQPQHF. The chain recombines TRBV4-1 with TRBJ1-5; D unresolved. The CDR3 covers 13 residues. Trimming shortened V by 0 bases and J by 6 bases, and 6 bases separated the two germline ends. Germline CDR1 is MGHRA and CDR2 is YSYEKL.

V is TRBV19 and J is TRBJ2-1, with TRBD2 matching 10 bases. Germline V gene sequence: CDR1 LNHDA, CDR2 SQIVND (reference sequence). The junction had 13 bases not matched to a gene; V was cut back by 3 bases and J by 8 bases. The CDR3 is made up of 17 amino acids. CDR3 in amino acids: CASSMLPSGGTRYEQFF. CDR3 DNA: TGTGCCAGTAGTATGTTACCTAGCGGGGGTACCCGGTATGAGCAGTTCTTC.

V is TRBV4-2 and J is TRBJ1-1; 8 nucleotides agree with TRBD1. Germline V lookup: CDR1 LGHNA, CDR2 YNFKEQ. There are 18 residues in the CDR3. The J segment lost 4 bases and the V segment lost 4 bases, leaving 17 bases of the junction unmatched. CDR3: CASSPRAGGDGTSTEAFF. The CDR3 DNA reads TGTGCCAGCAGCCCCAGGGCAGGGGGCGACGGGACCAGCACTGAAGCTTTCTTT.

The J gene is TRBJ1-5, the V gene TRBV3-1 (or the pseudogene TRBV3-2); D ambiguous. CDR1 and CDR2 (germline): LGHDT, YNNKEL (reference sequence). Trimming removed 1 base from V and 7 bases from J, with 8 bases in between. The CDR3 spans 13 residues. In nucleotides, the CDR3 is TGTGCCAGCAGCCAAGTCGACAACCAGCCCCAGCATTTT. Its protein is CASSQVDNQPQHF.

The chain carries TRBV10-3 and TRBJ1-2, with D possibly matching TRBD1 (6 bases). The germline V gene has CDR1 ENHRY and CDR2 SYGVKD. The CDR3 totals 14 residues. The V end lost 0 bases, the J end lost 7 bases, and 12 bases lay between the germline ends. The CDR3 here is CAISESGGASGYTF. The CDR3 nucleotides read TGTGCCATCAGTGAGTCGGGGGGGGCGAGTGGCTACACCTTC.

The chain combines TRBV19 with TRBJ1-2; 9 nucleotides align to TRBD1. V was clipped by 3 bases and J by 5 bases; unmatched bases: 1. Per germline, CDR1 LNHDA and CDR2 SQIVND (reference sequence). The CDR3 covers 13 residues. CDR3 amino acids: CASSIGTGYGYTF. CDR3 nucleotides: TGTGCCAGTAGTATCGGGACAGGGTATGGCTACACCTTC.

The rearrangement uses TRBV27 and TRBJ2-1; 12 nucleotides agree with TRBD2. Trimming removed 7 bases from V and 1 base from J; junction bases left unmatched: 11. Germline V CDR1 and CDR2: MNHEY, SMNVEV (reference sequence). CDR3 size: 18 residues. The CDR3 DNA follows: TGTGCCAGCACTTTTGCTAGCGGGAGGGCTTATTCCTACAATGAGCAGTTCTTC. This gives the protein CASTFASGRAYSYNEQFF.

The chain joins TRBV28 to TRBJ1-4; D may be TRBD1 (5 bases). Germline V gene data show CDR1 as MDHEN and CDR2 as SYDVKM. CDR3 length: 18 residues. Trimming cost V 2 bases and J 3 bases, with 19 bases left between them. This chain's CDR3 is CASSLGWGGVAANEKLFF. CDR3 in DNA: TGTGCCAGCAGTTTAGGGTGGGGCGGGGTTGCGGCTAATGAAAAACTGTTTTTT.

As DNA, the CDR3 is TGTGCCAGCAGCCAGGTGGGGAGGGGTTTCTATGGCTACACCTTC. It codes for CASSQVGRGFYGYTF. V gene TRBV28 combines with J gene TRBJ1-2, with D maybe TRBD1 (5 bases). This CDR3 has 15 residues. V was clipped by 6 bases and J by 4 bases, with 18 bases between them. The germline gives CDR1 MDHEN, CDR2 SYDVKM.

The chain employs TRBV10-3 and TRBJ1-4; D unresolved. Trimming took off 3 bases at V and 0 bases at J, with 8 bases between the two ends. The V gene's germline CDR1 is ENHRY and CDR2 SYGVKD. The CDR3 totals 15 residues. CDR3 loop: CAISDSESTNEKLFF. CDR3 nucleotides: TGTGCCATCAGTGATTCAGAATCAACTAATGAAAAACTGTTTTTT.

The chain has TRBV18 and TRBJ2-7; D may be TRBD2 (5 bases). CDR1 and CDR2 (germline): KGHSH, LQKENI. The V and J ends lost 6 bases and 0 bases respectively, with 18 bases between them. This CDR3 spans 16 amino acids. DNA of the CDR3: TGTGCCAGCTCGCAAAACTCCGCGGGTGCCTCCTACGAGCAGTACTTC. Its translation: CASSQNSAGASYEQYF.

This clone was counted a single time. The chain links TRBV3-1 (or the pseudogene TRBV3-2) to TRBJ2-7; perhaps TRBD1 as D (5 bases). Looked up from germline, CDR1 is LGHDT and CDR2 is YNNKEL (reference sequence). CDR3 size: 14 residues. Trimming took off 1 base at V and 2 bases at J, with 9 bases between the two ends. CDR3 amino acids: CASSQGGVPYEQYF. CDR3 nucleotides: TGTGCCAGCAGCCAAGGGGGCGTCCCCTACGAGCAGTACTTC.

The CDR3 protein is CASRGGAVGSPLHF. The CDR3 nucleotides read TGTGCCAGCAGGGGGGGGGCTGTTGGCTCACCCCTCCACTTT. V and J are TRBV27 and TRBJ1-6, with D possibly TRBD1 on 6 matching bases. The CDR3 sequence is 14 residues long. V lost 6 bases and J lost 10, with 16 bases in between. In germline, CDR1 is MNHEY, CDR2 SMNVEV (reference sequence).

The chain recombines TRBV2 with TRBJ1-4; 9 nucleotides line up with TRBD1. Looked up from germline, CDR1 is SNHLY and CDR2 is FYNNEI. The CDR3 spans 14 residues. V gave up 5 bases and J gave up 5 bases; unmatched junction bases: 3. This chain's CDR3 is CASSPGTGNEKLFF. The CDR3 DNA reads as TGTGCCAGCAGTCCCGGGACAGGGAATGAAAAACTGTTTTTT.

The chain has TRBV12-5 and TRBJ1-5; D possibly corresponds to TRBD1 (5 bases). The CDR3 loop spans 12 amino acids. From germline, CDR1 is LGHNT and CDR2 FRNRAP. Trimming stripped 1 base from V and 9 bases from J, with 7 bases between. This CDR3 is CASGLDQGPQHF. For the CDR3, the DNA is TGTGCTAGTGGTTTGGACCAGGGGCCCCAGCATTTT. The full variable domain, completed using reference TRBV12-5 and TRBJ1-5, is DARVTQTPRHKVTEMGQEVTMRCQPILGHNTVFWYRQTMMQGLELLAYFRNRAPLDDSGMPKDRFSAEMPDATLATLKIQPSEPRDSAVYFCASGLDQGPQHFGDGTRLSIL.

CDR3 bases: TGTGCCAGCAGAACAACCGGGGTCTACGAGCAGTACTTC. This encodes CASRTTGVYEQYF. The rearrangement joins TRBV6-5 to TRBJ2-7; perhaps TRBD2 as D (5 bases). Trimming cost V 6 bases and J 3 bases, with 12 bases left between them. CDR3 size: 13 residues. Germline V gives CDR1 MNHEY, CDR2 SVGAGI.

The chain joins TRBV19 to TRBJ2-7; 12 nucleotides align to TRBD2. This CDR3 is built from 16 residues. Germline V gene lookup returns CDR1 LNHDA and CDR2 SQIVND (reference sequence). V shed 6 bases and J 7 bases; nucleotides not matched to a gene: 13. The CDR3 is CASSPLASGRAGEQYF. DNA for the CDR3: TGTGCCAGTAGCCCTCTGGCTAGCGGGAGGGCAGGAGAGCAGTACTTC.

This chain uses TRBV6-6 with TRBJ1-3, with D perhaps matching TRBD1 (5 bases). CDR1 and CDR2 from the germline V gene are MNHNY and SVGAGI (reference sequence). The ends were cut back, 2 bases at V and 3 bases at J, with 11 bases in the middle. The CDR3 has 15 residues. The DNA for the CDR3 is TGTGCCAGCAGTTACGGAGGGGCTAGTGGAAACACCATATATTTT. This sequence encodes CASSYGGASGNTIYF.

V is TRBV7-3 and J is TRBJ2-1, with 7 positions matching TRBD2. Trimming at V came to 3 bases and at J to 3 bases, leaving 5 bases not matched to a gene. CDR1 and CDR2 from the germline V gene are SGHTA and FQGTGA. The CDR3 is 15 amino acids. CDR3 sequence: CASSLGGSDYNEQFF. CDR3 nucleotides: TGTGCCAGCAGCTTGGGAGGGTCTGACTACAATGAGCAGTTCTTC.

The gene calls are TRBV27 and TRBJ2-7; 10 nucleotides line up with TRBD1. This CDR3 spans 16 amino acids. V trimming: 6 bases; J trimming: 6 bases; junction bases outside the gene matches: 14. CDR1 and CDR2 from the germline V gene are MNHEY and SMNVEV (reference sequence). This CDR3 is CASSYTPGTGDGEQYF. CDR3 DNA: TGTGCCAGCAGCTACACCCCCGGGACAGGGGATGGCGAGCAGTACTTC.